A selection of T cell receptor beta chains follows, all from one sample in a study of blood T cell repertoires in COVID-19. Sequencing used immunoSEQ multiplex PCR; TCRdb keeps in-frame clones, though not all of them. The repertoire consists of a few hundred thousand clones, with around 88% occurring once and the leading ten covering around 12%. Sequenced sample: peripheral blood. All receptors derive from a woman in her forties or fifties with COVID-19, enrolled during active disease. Each CDR3 is given with its conserved first and last residue. A D gene is named only where the DNA matches it firmly. Size tells how often a clone was seen (once, few, many) or the class of an expanded clone, and some rows leave it out.

clone size	D gene	V gene	J gene	CDR3 protein	CDR3 DNA
-	-	TRBV3-1/TRBV3-2	TRBJ1-1	CASSQGSGSHTEAFF	TGTGCCAGCAGCCAAGGTTCGGGGAGTCATACTGAAGCTTTCTTT
once	-	TRBV28	TRBJ1-5	CASYQQGKWDQPQHF	TGTGCCAGCTACCAACAGGGAAAATGGGATCAGCCCCAGCATTTT
-	TRBD2	TRBV4-1	TRBJ2-3	CASSLSGGRGTDTQYF	TGCGCCAGCAGCCTTAGCGGGGGCCGGGGTACAGATACGCAGTATTTT
-	TRBD2	TRBV6-6	TRBJ2-1	CASSPRAGDYNEQFF	TGTGCCAGCAGTCCCCGGGCGGGGGACTACAATGAGCAGTTCTTC
-	TRBD1	TRBV5-1	TRBJ1-1	CASSLEGAGLAFF	TGCGCCAGCAGCTTAGAGGGGGCAGGACTTGCTTTCTTT
-	-	TRBV30	TRBJ1-4	CAWSPGTSNEKLFF	TGTGCCTGGAGCCCGGGAACCAGCAATGAAAAACTGTTTTTT
once	TRBD1	TRBV9	TRBJ2-3	CASSVVGTESTDTQYF	TGTGCCAGCAGCGTAGTGGGGACAGAAAGCACAGATACGCAGTATTTT
once	TRBD1	TRBV6-4	TRBJ2-1	CASRKMTGAMNEQFF	TGTGCCAGCAGGAAGATGACAGGGGCGATGAATGAGCAGTTCTTC
-	-	TRBV5-8	TRBJ1-1	CASSLDGGVEAFF	TGTGCCAGCAGCTTGGATGGGGGGGTTGAAGCTTTCTTT
-	-	TRBV27	TRBJ1-6	CASSGQYNSPLHF	TGTGCCAGCAGTGGCCAGTATAATTCACCCCTCCACTTT
once	TRBD1	TRBV10-3	TRBJ1-1	CAISTSGTGSEAFF	TGTGCCATCAGTACATCCGGGACAGGGTCTGAAGCTTTCTTT
-	-	TRBV29-1	TRBJ1-1	CSVQLQGNTEAFF	TGCAGCGTCCAACTTCAGGGGAACACTGAAGCTTTCTTT
-	-	TRBV19	TRBJ2-2	CASSRRGRNTGELFF	TGTGCCAGTAGTCGGCGGGGGCGTAACACCGGGGAGCTGTTTTTT
-	TRBD2	TRBV7-9	TRBJ2-1	CASSLIGGRGSYNEQFF	TGTGCCAGCAGCTTAATAGGCGGGAGGGGCTCCTACAATGAGCAGTTCTTC
-	-	TRBV5-1	TRBJ1-1	CASSLEGSMNTEAFF	TGCGCCAGCAGCTTGGAAGGGAGTATGAACACTGAAGCTTTCTTT